A single T cell receptor beta chain is shown here with its context. The antigen is undetermined. The authors negatively isolated CD8+ and CD4+ T cells and FACS-enriched TEMRA cells. When the RNA was reverse transcribed, random hexamers were used with an input of roughly 0.5 to 1 ug. By means of immunoSEQ multiplex PCR, TCR beta CDR3 spanning 54 Vbeta and 13 Jbeta underwent amplification. A single record per CDR3 protein comes from TCRdb applying MiXCR to the immunoSEQ multiplex PCR reads. The table records 180,000 or so distinct CDR3 sequences, 90% to 95% of them present only once. The data stem from a study of CD8 T cells in Susac syndrome. Points from the study as a whole: The study recognized that the number of individuals in its TCR sequencing and HLA analysis was relatively small.

Sequenced: CD4+ T cells from PBMCs. The receptor comes from a human donor in good health.

The CDR3 bases are TGTGCCAGCAGTGGGGACGTTTATGGCTACACCTTC. Amino acid sequence: CASSGDVYGYTF. The chain is built from TRBV25-1 and TRBJ1-2, with a weak D call TRBD1 (5 bases). The CDR3 length is 12 residues. V lost 4 bases and J 5 bases, leaving 8 bases between the germline ends. Germline values: CDR1 MGHDK, CDR2 SYGVNS.